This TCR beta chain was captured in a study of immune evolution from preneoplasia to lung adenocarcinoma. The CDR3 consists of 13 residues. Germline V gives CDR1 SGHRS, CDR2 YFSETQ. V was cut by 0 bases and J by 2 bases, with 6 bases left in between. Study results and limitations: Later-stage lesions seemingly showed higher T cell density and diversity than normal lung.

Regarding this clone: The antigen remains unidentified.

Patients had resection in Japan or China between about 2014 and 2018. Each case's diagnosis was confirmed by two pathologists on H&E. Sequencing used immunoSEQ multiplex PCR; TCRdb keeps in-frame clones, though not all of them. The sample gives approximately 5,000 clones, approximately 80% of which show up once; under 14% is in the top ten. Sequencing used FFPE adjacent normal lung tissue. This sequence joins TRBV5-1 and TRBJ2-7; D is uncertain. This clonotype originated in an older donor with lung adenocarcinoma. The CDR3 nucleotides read TGCGCCAGCAGCTTGGCACCTACCTACGAGCAGTACTTC. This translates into CASSLAPTYEQYF. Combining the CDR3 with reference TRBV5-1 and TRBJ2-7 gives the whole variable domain KAGVTQTPRYLIKTRGQQVTLSCSPISGHRSVSWYQQTPGQGLQFLFEYFSETQRNKGNFPGRFSGRQFSNSRSEMNVSTLELGDSALYLCASSLAPTYEQYFGPGTRLTVT.